The source of this T cell receptor beta chain is a study of T cells in localized non-small cell lung cancer (dated by TCRdb to 2020 to 2022). Background on the whole study: The study analyzed T cell repertoires of 236 early-stage NSCLC patients, comparing tumors and uninvolved tumor-adjacent lungs. The cohort was made up of 200 to 250 treatment-naive NSCLC patients whose localized lung tumors had been resected. The mean age of the NSCLC patients was less than 70 years, with 120 to 150 men and around 100 women. The paper as a whole reports these results and caveats: Because the study design was exploratory, TCR variables were selected using unadjusted p-values without false-discovery rate correction. Longer overall survival was associated with higher T cell density in blood, whereas shorter survival was associated with higher clonality in adjacent lung. Multi-region tumor sequencing was not performed, so intratumor heterogeneity could not be excluded. Uninvolved tumor-adjacent lung showed the highest T cell clonality, higher than tumor, which suggests more focused antigenic responses in the uninvolved tumor-adjacent lung. Of the top 100 tumor clones, a median of about 53 were detected in paired uninvolved adjacent lung; around 27 were also among that lung's top 100.

TCR beta CDR3 regions were sequenced from DNA using the immunoSEQ Assay. The authors' pipeline ran thus. To compute T cell density, TCR beta template counts were normalized to usable DNA, which was estimated by amplifying housekeeping genes. Using the preseqR package, richness was estimated by extrapolating to 120,000 templates for tissue samples and 400,000 templates for PBMC samples. Clonality was calculated as one minus Pielou's evenness. To identify tissue-enriched TCRs, differential abundance testing was run on productive amino-acid clonotypes with a minimum total count of 5 and an alpha of 0.1. The Jaccard Index and the Morisita Overlap Index were used to quantify repertoire overlap between compartments. GLIPH grouped TCR beta CDR3s together with public tetramer-defined viral CDR3s, and a viral motif had to include at least three viral sequences and also show V-gene enrichment. TCRdb re-hosts the immuneACCESS table, in-frame sequences only. Its copies lack some clones; in the studies checked, an unresolved V gene accounts for under half of them, and the cause for the rest is not known. The DNA gave D and trimming, while V, J and clone size come from that table. This sample holds roughly 30,000 clones; about 90% were observed only once. The biggest ten clones account for under 6% of the sample.

A distance of 13 bases separates the germline ends of V and J, which lose 4 bases and 0 bases respectively. The germline V gene (reference sequence) provides CDR1 MNHEY and CDR2 SMNVEV. The CDR3, from cysteine to phenylalanine, totals 16 residues. The entry retains the CDR3 DNA only, 48 bases that are in frame from base 1. A word on this clone: The target of this receptor is not known. No per-base quality is available; no much larger clone lies one base away.

At diagnosis, peripheral blood, uninvolved tumor-adjacent lung and tumor were collected and were preserved as a mix of fresh-frozen and FFPE material. For TCR repertoire profiling, blood samples were analyzed in the form of peripheral blood mononuclear cells. The chain joins TRBV27 to TRBJ2-1, with the D gene not clear enough to name. Sequences were derived from PBMCs, sampled before any cancer treatment. This receptor was identified in a man aged 35 to 70 with stage II lung adenocarcinoma. CDR3 protein: CASSSPTAVSYNEQFF. The DNA is TGTGCCAGCAGTTCCCCGACCGCGGTCTCCTACAATGAGCAGTTCTTC.